The rows below give T cell receptor beta chains drawn from one sample of a study of glioma-infiltrating T cells. TCRdb reprocessed the multiplex PCR reads via MiXCR and lists one record per CDR3 protein. Among 9,500 to 12,000 distinct CDR3 sequences listed, roughly 59% were seen once. Sample: glioma tissue, nonneoplastic brain tissue, or PBMCs (not recorded which). These receptors were collected from a human donor with low-grade glioma or glioblastoma, undergoing nonglioma brain surgery, or in good health (not recorded which). Both conserved end residues are part of each CDR3. The D gene is left open where the match is weak. Clone size is stated in some rows and not others, as once, few, many or a class when expanded.

d_gene	abundance	v_gene	j_gene	CDR3aa	CDR3nt
TRBD2	medium-sized	TRBV20-1	TRBJ2-1	CSARGAGLAKNEQFF	TGCAGTGCTAGAGGTGCAGGACTAGCAAAGAATGAGCAGTTCTTC
TRBD2	many	TRBV6-1	TRBJ2-7	CASSLAGREGYEQYF	TGTGCCAGCAGCCTCGCCGGGCGGGAGGGCTACGAGCAGTACTTC
-	-	TRBV2	TRBJ1-5	CASSEEVPNTHQPQHF	TGTGCCAGCAGTGAAGAAGTACCTAATACCCATCAGCCCCAGCATTTC
-	many	TRBV12-3/TRBV12-4	TRBJ2-7	CASSLDRSYEQYF	TGTGCCAGCAGTTTAGACAGGTCCTACGAGCAGTACTTC
-	many	TRBV29-1	TRBJ2-1	CSVEGQAYNEQFF	TGCAGCGTTGAGGGACAAGCCTACAATGAGCAGTTCTTC
-	many	TRBV29-1	TRBJ2-1	CSVEQGPNEQFF	TGCAGCGTAGAACAGGGCCCAAATGAGCAGTTCTTC
TRBD2	many	TRBV29-1	TRBJ2-4	CSVELAGVWNIQYF	TGCAGCGTTGAACTAGCGGGAGTTTGGAACATTCAGTACTTC
-	-	TRBV20-1	TRBJ2-4	CSSRATGTSGDIQYF	TGCAGTTCTAGAGCAACCGGGACGAGCGGAGACATTCAGTACTTC
-	many	TRBV11-2	TRBJ2-2	CASGTDFRPQIRYRTGELFF	TGTGCCAGCGGGACTGATTTTCGGCCGCAGATCAGATATCGGACCGGGGAGCTGTTTTTT
TRBD1	-	TRBV6-2/TRBV6-3	TRBJ2-1	CASSYSDGARTGNYEQFF	TGTGCCAGCAGTTACTCGGACGGTGCTAGGACAGGGAATTATGAGCAGTTCTTC
-	-	TRBV4-1	TRBJ2-7	CASGHPRVPNEQYF	TGCGCCAGCGGCCACCCTCGGGTCCCCAACGAGCAGTACTTC
TRBD2	medium-sized	TRBV6-2/TRBV6-3	TRBJ2-5	CASSWGAGVGETQYF	TGTGCCAGCAGTTGGGGAGCGGGAGTAGGAGAGACCCAGTACTTC
TRBD2	-	TRBV28	TRBJ2-5	CASISPGLLTEAQYF	TGTGCCAGCATTTCACCGGGACTACTCACAGAGGCCCAGTACTTC
-	-	TRBV5-1	TRBJ1-6	CASSFTGPYNSHVHF	TGCGCCAGCAGCTTTACGGGGCCTTATAATTCACACGTCCACTTT
-	-	TRBV20-1	TRBJ2-7	CSARDEDRKRAEQYF	TGCAGTGCTAGAGATGAAGATAGAAAGAGGGCCGAGCAGTACTTC
-	medium-sized	TRBV20-1	TRBJ1-1	CSASSGTEAFF	TGCAGTGCTAGTTCTGGGACTGAAGCTTTCTTT
TRBD2	many	TRBV7-9	TRBJ2-5	CASSYPPAGRISGETQYF	TGTGCCAGCAGCTACCCTCCAGCGGGACGCATATCGGGGGAGACCCAGTACTTC
-	-	TRBV3-1	TRBJ1-5	CASRIRVNNQPQHF	TGTGCCAGCAGAATCCGGGTCAACAATCAGCCACAGCATTTT
-	many	TRBV11-2	TRBJ2-1	CASSSGGQGKSSYNEQFF	TGTGCCAGCAGCTCAGGTGGGCAGGGGAAAAGCTCCTACAATGAGCAGTTCTTC
-	-	TRBV27	TRBJ2-3	CASGDRIHTDTQYF	TGTGCCAGTGGCGATCGGATCCACACAGATACGCAGTATTTT
-	-	TRBV7-9	TRBJ2-7	CASSLWGADYERYF	TGTGCCAGCAGCTTGTGGGGAGCGGACTACGAGCGGTACTTC
-	-	TRBV18	TRBJ2-1	CACSWGTGYNEQFF	TGTGCCTGCTCCTGGGGGACCGGGTACAATGAGCAGTTCTTC
-	once	TRBV19	TRBJ2-1	CASSTKGDSYNEQFF	TGTGCCAGTAGTACTAAAGGGGACTCCTACAATGAGCAGTTCTTC
-	-	TRBV25-1	TRBJ2-5	CASSNSRRSQEKQYF	TGTGCCAGCAGTAATTCCCGACGGAGCCAAGAGAAACAGTACTTC
TRBD1	many	TRBV29-1	TRBJ1-2	CSVVGTGTWEGYTF	TGCAGCGTGGTTGGGACAGGGACTTGGGAGGGCTACACCTTC
-	-	TRBV19	TRBJ2-1	CASSHAVGPVSEQFF	TGTGCCAGTAGTCATGCTGTAGGGCCTGTCAGTGAGCAGTTCTTC
-	-	TRBV28	TRBJ2-4	CASSFGWVAKNIQQF	TGTGCCAGCAGTTTCGGTTGGGTAGCCAAAAACATTCAGCAGTTC
-	many	TRBV11-2	TRBJ2-1	CASSFSNNEQFF	TGTGCCAGCAGCTTTAGTAACAATGAGCAGTTCTTC
-	few	TRBV11-2	TRBJ1-1	CASSFYICIADTANTEAFF	-
-	-	TRBV6-2/TRBV6-3	TRBJ2-1	CASSYSDGDRIGPYNEKFF	TGTGCCAGCAGTTACTCGGACGGTGATAGGATAGGGCCCTACAATGAGAAGTTCTTC
-	-	TRBV30	TRBJ1-5	CAWREAHDSNQPQHF	TGTGCATGGAGAGAGGCGCATGATAGCAATCAGCCCCAGCATTTT
-	-	TRBV7-3	TRBJ2-2	CASSKTTKGGLTGELFF	TGTGCCAGCAGCAAGACCACAAAGGGCGGACTCACCGGGGAGCTGTTTTTT
-	-	TRBV9	TRBJ2-7	CASSKGHKAEEQYF	TGTGCCAGCAGCAAAGGACACAAAGCGGAAGAGCAGTACTTC
TRBD1	many	TRBV7-9	TRBJ2-7	CASSSQPGQSDEQYF	TGTGCCAGCAGCTCTCAACCGGGACAGTCCGACGAGCAGTACTTC
-	medium-sized	TRBV15	TRBJ1-5	CATSREWKNQPQHF	TGTGCCACCAGCAGAGAATGGAAAAATCAGCCCCAGCATTTT
TRBD1	-	TRBV7-3	TRBJ2-2	CASRKTTGGGLTGELFF	TGTGCCAGCAGAAAGACCACAGGGGGCGGACTCACCGGGGAGCTGTTCTTT
-	once	TRBV4-1	TRBJ1-4	CASSQDLRAGLHEKMFF	TGCGCCAGCAGCCAAGATTTACGGGCAGGGCTACATGAAAAAATGTTTTTT
-	-	TRBV28	TRBJ1-1	CASSLTRTEALF	TGTGCCAGCAGTTTAACGAGAACTGAGGCTCTCTTT
-	medium-sized	TRBV7-2	TRBJ1-1	CASSQARGTAEAFF	TGTGCCAGCAGCCAAGCCAGGGGTACGGCTGAAGCTTTCTTT
TRBD2	-	TRBV6-2/TRBV6-3	TRBJ2-1	CASSYNIGPAGPRYNEQFF	TGTGCCAGCAGTTACAATATCGGTCCAGCGGGACCTCGTTATAATGAGCAGTTCTTC
-	once	TRBV3-1	TRBJ2-3	CASRQGVDTQYF	TGTGCCAGCAGACAAGGAGTTGATACGCAGTATTTC
TRBD1	medium-sized	TRBV24-1	TRBJ1-5	CAKLIRTGVNQPQHF	TGTGCCAAGCTCATCCGGACAGGAGTTAATCAGCCCCAGCATTTT
-	many	TRBV5-4	TRBJ2-5	CASSSAGTQETQYF	TGTGCCAGCAGCTCGGCCGGGACTCAAGAGACCCAGTACTTC
-	-	TRBV7-9	TRBJ2-1	CASSLGRCAPYNEQFF	TGTGCCAGCAGCTTAGGACGGTGCGCTCCCTACAATGAGCAGTTCTTC
-	-	TRBV6-2/TRBV6-3	TRBJ2-1	CARGTRAVENEQFF	TGTGCCAGAGGCACGCGTGCGGTGGAAAATGAGCAGTTCTTC
-	-	TRBV15	TRBJ2-5	CATGSLLQGKTHYF	TGTGCCACCGGCAGCTTGCTCCAGGGAAAGACCCATTACTTC
-	many	TRBV2	TRBJ2-1	CASSPWDEQFF	TGTGCCAGCAGCCCCTGGGACGAGCAGTTCTTC
-	-	TRBV3-1	TRBJ2-1	CASSELTRDNEQFF	TGTGCCAGCAGCGAACTCACCAGGGACAATGAGCAGTTCTTC
-	medium-sized	TRBV3-1	TRBJ2-3	CASSLGTITDTQYF	TGTGCCAGCAGCCTAGGGACCATCACAGATACGCAGTATTTT
-	-	TRBV5-4	TRBJ2-1	CASSWARGTEHFF	-
TRBD1	-	TRBV11-2	TRBJ2-7	CATSSYGTGTYCEQYF	TGTGCCACCAGCTCCTATGGGACAGGGACTTACTGCGAGCAGTACTTC
-	-	TRBV27	TRBJ2-3	CASGNLIPTYTQYF	TGTGCCAGCGGCAACCTGATCCCCACATATACGCAGTATTTT
-	-	TRBV5-4	TRBJ2-7	CASSLGHHLRKQYF	TGTGCCAGCAGCCTTGGACACCATCTACGTAAGCAGTACTTC
TRBD1	-	TRBV28	TRBJ2-1	CAGIAQGAGVNEEFF	TGTGCAGGCATAGCACAGGGGGCCGGTGTCAATGAGGAGTTCTTC
-	-	TRBV29-1	TRBJ2-7	CSVSREQGAYEQYF	TGCAGCGTCTCCCGTGAGCAGGGAGCTTACGAGCAGTACTTC
-	-	TRBV12-3/TRBV12-4	TRBJ1-2	CGSLGANYGYTF	TGTGGCAGTTTGGGGGCTAACTATGGCTACACCTTC
-	many	TRBV30	TRBJ1-5	CAWSVRLEYQPQHF	TGTGCCTGGAGTGTACGTCTCGAATATCAGCCCCAGCATTTT
TRBD1	-	TRBV7-2	TRBJ2-1	CAGSDRVTYNDQFF	TGTGCCGGCAGCGACAGGGTGACCTACAATGATCAGTTCTTC
TRBD2	-	TRBV20-1	TRBJ2-1	CSARVGGSGFDEQFF	TGCAGTGCTAGAGTCGGGGGGAGTGGTTTCGATGAGCAGTTCTTC